Sequencing of this T cell receptor (beta chain) was carried out in a study of shared clonotypes between healthy human individuals. This clone was picked up one time. The J segment lost 14 bases and the V segment lost 4 bases, leaving 7 bases of the junction unmatched. From germline, CDR1 is MNHEY and CDR2 SMNVEV (reference sequence). This CDR3 is built from 13 residues. The data were produced by immunoSEQ multiplex PCR, yet TCRdb's version contains in-frame clones alone and is incomplete. Of about 2.3 million clones listed, 85% to 95% were seen once; the top ten hold 0.3% to 0.4%. Splitting of CD4+ cells produced CD45RA+ naive and CD45RA-negative memory subsets.

The rearrangement links TRBV27 to TRBJ2-1, with 11 bases lining up with TRBD1. The sequence derives from a man aged 18 to 35 in good health. Some clones in this sample may be carry-over from other donors' samples. The sequenced sample consisted of naive CD4+ T cells from PBMCs. The subset is: CD45RA+ positively selected. The CDR3 sequence: CASSSIRDRGEFF. The CDR3, as DNA: TGTGCCAGCAGTTCGATCCGGGACAGGGGGGAGTTCTTC.